One and the same sample provided the 26 T cell receptor beta chains below, sequenced in a study of cytomegalovirus exposure and HLA in healthy donors. A multiplex PCR was run with 60 Vbeta primers and 13 Jbeta primers. TCRdb's table, derived via immunoSEQ multiplex PCR, lists solely in-frame clones and lacks some. The table includes about 94,000 clones, around four fifths detected once. Specimen: PBMCs. Receptor source: a woman aged 55-70 years in good health and CMV-seronegative.

This clone was detected only once. The chain employs TRBV7-2 and TRBJ2-7; D remains unclear. Deletions cut 5 bases from V and 6 bases from J, with 17 bases between. This CDR3 has 14 residues. The germline gives CDR1 SGHTA, CDR2 FQGNSA. The CDR3 loop is CASSGTVLRGEQYF. CDR3 nucleotides: TGTGCCAGCAGCGGAACGGTCCTCCGAGGCGAGCAGTACTTC. Combining the CDR3 with reference TRBV7-2 and TRBJ2-7 gives the whole variable domain GAGVSQSPSNKVTEKGKDVELRCDPISGHTALYWYRQSLGQGLEFLIYFQGNSAPDKSGLPSDRFSAERTGGSVSTLTIQRTQQEDSAVYLCASSGTVLRGEQYFGPGTRLTVT.

The rearrangement joins TRBV5-1 to TRBJ2-3; D not certain. CDR3 length equals 14 residues. Germline V gene lookup returns CDR1 SGHRS and CDR2 YFSETQ. With 0 bases removed from V and 2 bases from J, the gap between germline ends came to 7 bases. This CDR3 is CASSLAQSTDTQYF. The DNA of the CDR3 is TGCGCCAGCAGCTTGGCACAGTCCACAGATACGCAGTATTTT. Supplemented by reference TRBV5-1 and TRBJ2-3, the full variable domain reads KAGVTQTPRYLIKTRGQQVTLSCSPISGHRSVSWYQQTPGQGLQFLFEYFSETQRNKGNFPGRFSGRQFSNSRSEMNVSTLELGDSALYLCASSLAQSTDTQYFGPGTRLTVL.

A note on this clone: Other DNA sequences in the sample encode the same CDR3. This rearrangement joins TRBV6-5 to TRBJ2-5, with D possibly being TRBD1 (6 bases). CDR3 length: 13 residues. Trimming shortened V by 2 bases and J by 5 bases, and 9 bases separated the two germline ends. Germline V gene lookup returns CDR1 MNHEY and CDR2 SVGAGI. CDR3 bases: TGTGCCAGCAGTTACGGGGGCAAGGAGACCCAGTACTTC. Its translation is CASSYGGKETQYF.

The genes are TRBV29-1 and TRBJ2-1; 10 nucleotides align to TRBD2. The CDR3 is made up of 17 amino acids. V lost 0 bases, J lost 1 base, and 6 bases stayed unmatched. Germline assignment: CDR1 SQVTM and CDR2 ANQGSEA. CDR3 protein: CSVEDVPSGRSYNEQFF. CDR3 bases: TGCAGCGTTGAAGATGTACCTAGCGGGAGATCCTACAATGAGCAGTTCTTC.

This clone was seen once. This chain joins TRBV6-1 and TRBJ2-3, with 12 bases matching TRBD2. The germline CDR1 and CDR2 sequences are MNHNS and SASEGT. The CDR3 spans 17 residues. V was clipped by 1 base and J by 5 bases; unmatched bases: 7. The CDR3: CASSEVASGRAGDTQYF. CDR3 nucleotides: TGTGCCAGCAGTGAAGTCGCTAGCGGGAGGGCCGGAGATACGCAGTATTTT.

The V call is TRBV2, the J call TRBJ1-1; 9 nucleotides line up with TRBD1. The junction had 4 bases not matched to a gene; V was cut back by 6 bases and J by 5 bases. This CDR3 is 13 amino acids long. Per the germline V gene, CDR1 is SNHLY and CDR2 is FYNNEI. The CDR3 spells CASSGDRETEAFF. The CDR3 DNA sequence: TGTGCCAGCAGCGGGGACAGGGAGACTGAAGCTTTCTTT.

This sequence joins TRBV28 and TRBJ1-2; D perhaps matches TRBD1 (6 bases). There are 15 residues in the CDR3. With 2 bases removed from V and 2 bases from J, the gap between germline ends came to 12 bases. Looked up from germline, CDR1 is MDHEN and CDR2 is SYDVKM. The CDR3 DNA reads as TGTGCCAGCAGTTTAGCCGACAGGCCCAACTATGGCTACACCTTC. This translates into CASSLADRPNYGYTF.

This clone was seen a few times. V and J are TRBV11-2 and TRBJ2-1; TRBD2 matches 14 bases. The CDR3 covers 17 residues. J was trimmed by 1 base and V by 5 bases; bases with no gene match: 4. The germline CDR1 and CDR2 sequences are SGHAT and FQNNGV. The CDR3 region is CASSPRLAGGSYNEQFF. CDR3 sequence (DNA): TGTGCCAGCAGCCCCAGACTAGCGGGAGGGTCCTACAATGAGCAGTTCTTC.

This sequence joins TRBV6-1 and TRBJ2-3; 15 nucleotides align to TRBD2. The ends lost 3 bases at V and 6 bases at J; junction bases unmatched: 7. The V gene's germline CDR1 is MNHNS and CDR2 SASEGT. This CDR3 comprises 17 residues. The CDR3 sequence: CASSEGLAGGFMDTQYF. The CDR3 DNA sequence: TGTGCCAGCAGTGAGGGACTAGCGGGGGGTTTTATGGATACGCAGTATTTT.

The J gene is TRBJ1-1, the V gene TRBV29-1; 7 bases agree with TRBD1. CDR3 length: 15 amino acids. V was clipped by 0 bases and J by 1 base; unmatched bases: 5. The germline V gene encodes CDR1 SQVTM and CDR2 ANQGSEA. CDR3 in amino acids: CSVEDNRGSNTEAFF. CDR3 DNA sequence: TGCAGCGTTGAAGATAACAGGGGATCGAACACTGAAGCTTTCTTT.

This clone was recorded once. The chain employs TRBV6-5 and TRBJ2-7, with 7 bases lining up with TRBD2. The CDR3 sequence is 13 residues long. Germline V gene lookup returns CDR1 MNHEY and CDR2 SVGAGI. The ends lost 5 bases at V and 3 bases at J; junction bases unmatched: 4. The CDR3 sequence: CASSRDYNYEQYF. The CDR3, as DNA: TGTGCCAGCAGTCGGGACTATAACTACGAGCAGTACTTC.

The chain joins TRBV6-5 to TRBJ1-5; the match to TRBD1 covers 7 bases. V shed 5 bases and J 0 bases; nucleotides not matched to a gene: 4. The CDR3 consists of 15 residues. Per germline, CDR1 MNHEY and CDR2 SVGAGI. This CDR3 reads CASSPYRGSNQPQHF. CDR3 coding DNA: TGTGCCAGCAGTCCTTACAGGGGTAGCAATCAGCCCCAGCATTTT.

The CDR3 DNA reads TGTGCCAGCAGCTTAGCTAGGACAGAGAATTTCTATGGCTACACCTTC. Translated: CASSLARTENFYGYTF. The J gene is TRBJ1-2, the V gene TRBV7-9; weak D call: TRBD1 (6 bases). Trimming left V 0 bases short and J 4 bases short, with 15 bases between. From germline, CDR1 is SEHNR and CDR2 FQNEAQ (reference sequence). CDR3 length: 16 amino acids. Looking up the rest from reference TRBV7-9 and TRBJ1-2 gives the full variable domain: DTGVSQNPRHKITKRGQNVTFRCDPISEHNRLYWYRQTLGQGPEFLTYFQNEAQLEKSRLLSDRFSAERPKGSFSTLEIQRTEQGDSAMYLCASSLARTENFYGYTFGSGTRLTVV.

The rearrangement joins TRBV14 to TRBJ1-2; D unresolved. The CDR3 is 13 amino acids. V lost 0 bases and J 5 bases, leaving 7 bases between the germline ends. Germline V gene sequence: CDR1 SGHDN, CDR2 FVKESK. CDR3 residues: CASSQDTEYGYTF. DNA of the CDR3: TGTGCCAGCAGCCAAGACACAGAGTATGGCTACACCTTC. The whole variable domain, remainder taken from reference TRBV14 and TRBJ1-2, is EAGVTQFPSHSVIEKGQTVTLRCDPISGHDNLYWYRRVMGKEIKFLLHFVKESKQDESGMPNNRFLAERTGGTYSTLKVQPAELEDSGVYFCASSQDTEYGYTFGSGTRLTVV.

CDR3 nucleotide sequence: TGTGCCAGCACCGACTTCCGGAGGGGCGCGGCCCGCCCCACTGAAGCTTTCTTT. Protein product: CASTDFRRGAARPTEAFF. V usage is TRBV13 and J usage is TRBJ1-1; the D gene is possibly TRBD1 (5 bases). Germline CDR1 reads PRHDT; CDR2 reads FYEKMQ (reference sequence). Trimming pared 7 bases from V and 4 bases from J, leaving 28 bases between. This CDR3 region has 18 residues.

The chain is built from TRBV5-4 and TRBJ2-3, with D tentatively TRBD2 (5 bases). The CDR3 totals 15 residues. Deletions cut 0 bases from V and 0 bases from J, with 8 bases between. Per germline, CDR1 SGHNT and CDR2 YYREEE (reference sequence). The CDR3 is CASSLDQRSTDTQYF. CDR3 coding DNA: TGTGCCAGCAGCTTGGACCAGCGGAGCACAGATACGCAGTATTTT.

The chain couples TRBV25-1 to TRBJ2-7; possible D gene TRBD2, 6 bases. The CDR3 has 13 amino acids. V was cut by 7 bases and J by 5 bases, with 15 bases left in between. Germline CDR1 reads MGHDK; CDR2 reads SYGVNS. DNA for the CDR3: TGTGCCAGCACCCCCCGGGCGGGAAACGAGCAGTACTTC. This gives the protein CASTPRAGNEQYF.

The V gene is TRBV5-1, the J gene TRBJ1-3, with no clear D. This CDR3 has 15 residues. V was clipped by 0 bases and J by 0 bases, with 7 bases between them. Per the germline V gene, CDR1 is SGHRS and CDR2 is YFSETQ. The DNA of the CDR3 is TGCGCCAGCAGCTTGGGAGGGAACTCTGGAAACACCATATATTTT. Its protein product is CASSLGGNSGNTIYF.

CDR3 coding DNA: TGTGCCAGCAGTCGGGACGGGACTAGCGGTTCCGGGGAGCTGTTTTTT. Residues: CASSRDGTSGSGELFF. This rearrangement joins TRBV7-2 to TRBJ2-2; 11 nucleotides align to TRBD2. The CDR3 loop spans 16 amino acids. Germline V CDR1 and CDR2: SGHTA, FQGNSA. The junction had 9 bases not matched to a gene; V was cut back by 6 bases and J by 6 bases. Drawing the rest from reference TRBV7-2 and TRBJ2-2, the complete variable domain is GAGVSQSPSNKVTEKGKDVELRCDPISGHTALYWYRQSLGQGLEFLIYFQGNSAPDKSGLPSDRFSAERTGGSVSTLTIQRTQQEDSAVYLCASSRDGTSGSGELFFGEGSRLTVL.

The gene calls are TRBV6-1 and TRBJ1-2, with D perhaps TRBD1 (5 bases). V gave up 6 bases and J gave up 4 bases, with 12 bases separating them. The CDR3 is made up of 13 amino acids. CDR1 and CDR2 (germline): MNHNS, SASEGT. The CDR3 spells CASRGDSLYGYTF. As DNA, the CDR3 is TGTGCCAGCAGAGGCGACAGCCTCTATGGCTACACCTTC.

The chain couples TRBV29-1 to TRBJ2-7; possibly TRBD1 for D (6 bases). Germline assignment: CDR1 SQVTM and CDR2 ANQGSEA. The CDR3 totals 14 residues. V lost 0 bases and J 4 bases, leaving 13 bases between the germline ends. CDR3: CSVEDRVQGYEQYF. In nucleotides, the CDR3 is TGCAGCGTTGAAGATCGGGTACAGGGTTACGAGCAGTACTTC.

This clone was seen more than once but under ten times. This rearrangement joins TRBV18 to TRBJ2-7; TRBD1 matches at 9 bases. The CDR3 runs to 14 residues. Trimming at V came to 5 bases and at J to 4 bases, leaving 6 bases not matched to a gene. The germline V gene encodes CDR1 KGHSH and CDR2 LQKENI. CDR3 coding DNA: TGTGCCAGCTCATCACAGGGGGCGAGTTACGAGCAGTACTTC. This encodes CASSSQGASYEQYF. The full variable domain, in which reference TRBV18 and TRBJ2-7 provide the parts outside the CDR3, is NAGVMQNPRHLVRRRGQEARLRCSPMKGHSHVYWYRQLPEEGLKFMVYLQKENIIDESGMPKERFSAEFPKEGPSILRIQQVVRGDSAAYFCASSSQGASYEQYFGPGTRLTVT.

The chain couples TRBV4-3 to TRBJ1-1, with D maybe TRBD1 (5 bases). Germline V CDR1 and CDR2: LGHNA, YSLEER. This CDR3 has 17 amino acids. V lost 3 bases and J lost 9, with 26 bases in between. The CDR3 is CASSQVPGGEWGFKAFF. Written as DNA, the CDR3 is TGCGCCAGCAGCCAGGTTCCGGGGGGTGAGTGGGGGTTTAAAGCTTTCTTT.

This sequence joins TRBV4-2 and TRBJ2-1, with TRBD2 matching 8 bases. The J segment lost 0 bases and the V segment lost 5 bases, leaving 3 bases of the junction unmatched. CDR1 is LGHNA and CDR2 is YNFKEQ in the germline V gene. The CDR3 length is 15 residues. The CDR3 loop reads CASSDSGSSYNEQFF. The CDR3 DNA reads TGTGCCAGCAGCGACAGCGGGAGCTCCTACAATGAGCAGTTCTTC.

The chain couples TRBV2 to TRBJ1-2; 10 bases fit TRBD1. Germline V gene data show CDR1 as SNHLY and CDR2 as FYNNEI. The CDR3 length is 13 residues. V was clipped by 6 bases and J by 8 bases; unmatched bases: 6. CDR3 sequence: CASRGTGERGYTF. CDR3 nucleotide sequence: TGTGCCAGCAGGGGGACAGGGGAGCGGGGCTACACCTTC.

V gene TRBV27 combines with J gene TRBJ2-1, with 11 bases identical to TRBD2. Looked up from germline, CDR1 is MNHEY and CDR2 is SMNVEV (reference sequence). The CDR3 totals 15 residues. Trimming took 6 bases from V and 7 from J; bases not matched to a gene: 8. The CDR3 loop is CASSFSGGAGNEQFF. In DNA form, the CDR3 reads TGTGCCAGCAGCTTTAGCGGGGGGGCAGGAAATGAGCAGTTCTTC.